The clone carrying this T cell receptor beta chain was observed at least ten times. Its antigen is not known. The sample is drawn from a study of naive and memory T cell subsets. Overall study results and limits: Naive repertoires, especially CD8, held a few larger clonotypes, possibly memory cells re-expressing CD45RA.

Two oligonucleotides, mixed equimolar, formed the beta constant-region primer covering TRBC1 and TRBC2. Nested alpha and beta constant-region primers with the SP2 primer drove four PCR rounds on ligated cDNA. TCRdb processed the UMI-ligation and nested PCR reads anew with MiXCR; each CDR3 protein has one entry. Found here are about 100,000 distinct CDR3 sequences, roughly 15% of them singletons; the top ten hold 2.8%. V dropped 6 bases and J dropped 0; count of bases not matched to a gene: 11. The CDR3 spans 15 residues. Germline-derived CDR1 and CDR2 are DFQATT and SNEGSKA (reference sequence). The sequenced material came from naive CD8+ T cells from blood. The sequence was collected from a human donor in good health. The J gene is TRBJ2-7, the V gene TRBV20-1, with 7 bases identical to TRBD1. CDR3 nucleotides: TGCAGTGCACAGAGTGCAGGACAGGCCTCCTACGAGCAGTACTTC. Its translation is CSAQSAGQASYEQYF.